The 14 T cell receptor beta chains below were found in one sample sequenced in a study of T cell responses to AZD1222 COVID-19 vaccine (TCRdb year 2021). This specimen's time point label, interpreted: baseline before first vaccination. The library was made by the immunoSEQ multiplex PCR assay. TCRdb obtained this table from immuneACCESS and retained in-frame rearrangements with V and J assigned. These tables miss some clones; where compared with another copy, unresolved V genes account for less than half of the shortfall, and the remainder is unexplained. The sample table lists 150,000 or so clones, approximately 91% of them with a count of one. The ten most abundant clones make up approximately 1.8% of the sample. Sequenced here: peripheral blood, sampled on day 0 of AZD1222 vaccination. The receptors come from an adult in good health.

This chain joins TRBV10-2 and TRBJ2-7; no definite D call. In germline, CDR1 is WSHSY, CDR2 SAAADI. There are 13 residues in the CDR3. V shed 0 bases and J shed 4 bases, with 7 bases lying between them. The CDR3 loop is CASSESGIYEQYV. CDR3 nucleotide sequence: TGCGCCAGCAGTGAGTCGGGCATTTACGAGCAGTACGTC.

The V call is TRBV5-1, the J call TRBJ1-1, with D maybe TRBD1 (6 bases). The CDR3 extends over 15 amino acids. V lost 1 base to trimming and J lost 5 bases, with 15 bases between them. Germline V gene lookup returns CDR1 SGHRS and CDR2 YFSETQ. The CDR3 DNA reads as TGCGCCAGCAGCTTGAGTCGGGGGCGCGGGACTGAAGCTTTCTTT. Protein sequence: CASSLSRGRGTEAFF.

This chain connects TRBV28 to TRBJ2-1, with 11 bases identical to TRBD2. The J segment lost 4 bases and the V segment lost 4 bases, leaving 6 bases of the junction unmatched. In germline, CDR1 is MDHEN, CDR2 SYDVKM. The CDR3 is 16 amino acids. CDR3 region: CASSSPGLAVYNEQFF. CDR3 DNA sequence: TGTGCCAGCAGTTCACCGGGACTAGCGGTTTACAATGAGCAGTTCTTC. The full variable domain, in which reference TRBV28 and TRBJ2-1 provide the parts outside the CDR3, is DVKVTQSSRYLVKRTGEKVFLECVQDMDHENMFWYRQDPGLGLRLIYFSYDVKMKEKGDIPEGYSVSREKKERFSLILESASTNQTSMYLCASSSPGLAVYNEQFFGPGTRLTVL.

This chain joins TRBV5-4 and TRBJ2-1; 7 bases line up with TRBD2. This CDR3 contains 14 residues. The junction had 7 bases not matched to a gene; V was cut back by 7 bases and J by 3 bases. CDR1 is SGHNT and CDR2 is YYREEE in the germline V gene (reference sequence). CDR3 in DNA: TGTGCCAGCGAGCCCGGGGGGAACTACAATGAGCAGTTCTTC. Amino acid sequence: CASEPGGNYNEQFF.

This clone was recorded once. The genes are TRBV28 and TRBJ2-5, with 8 bases identical to TRBD1. V dropped 1 base and J dropped 1; count of bases not matched to a gene: 2. CDR1 MDHEN and CDR2 SYDVKM come from the germline V gene. This CDR3 comprises 15 residues. CDR3 sequence: CASSLSQGAQETQYF. The CDR3 DNA reads TGTGCCAGCAGTTTATCGCAGGGGGCCCAAGAGACCCAGTACTTC.

This chain connects TRBV10-2 to TRBJ2-1; D is possibly TRBD1 (6 bases). Germline V CDR1 and CDR2: WSHSY, SAAADI. V was pared by 5 bases and J by 7 bases, with 30 bases between. The CDR3 loop spans 19 amino acids. The CDR3 DNA sequence: TGCGCCAGCAGTAAAACAGGGTCAAATACAGGAAGGTACAGGAATGAGCAGTTCTTC. Protein sequence: CASSKTGSNTGRYRNEQFF.

This clone was found once. The rearrangement joins TRBV9 to TRBJ1-1, with 11 bases fitting TRBD1. Germline lookup yields CDR1 SGDLS and CDR2 YYNGEE. The CDR3 extends over 15 amino acids. With 3 bases clipped from V and 4 bases from J, the junction kept 5 bases outside the gene matches. For the CDR3, the DNA is TGTGCCAGCAGCGCTAGGGGACAGGGGGGCACTGAAGCTTTCTTT. The encoded protein is CASSARGQGGTEAFF.

The chain carries TRBV6-1 and TRBJ2-5; 7 bases agree with TRBD1. The CDR3 spans 14 residues. V lost 1 base to trimming and J lost 5 bases; unmatched junction nucleotides: 4. Germline values: CDR1 MNHNS, CDR2 SASEGT. The CDR3 coding sequence is TGTGCCAGCAGTGAAGGACAGGGATGGGAGACCCAGTACTTC. It codes for CASSEGQGWETQYF.

This sequence joins TRBV28 and TRBJ1-2; 12 bases align to TRBD1. Losses at the gene ends were 4 bases for V and 4 bases for J; bases not matched to a gene: 1. The V gene's germline CDR1 is MDHEN and CDR2 SYDVKM. This CDR3 has 14 amino acids. CDR3: CASSSGQGAYGYTF. The CDR3, as DNA: TGTGCCAGCAGTTCGGGACAGGGGGCCTATGGCTACACCTTC.

The chain links TRBV15 to TRBJ2-1, with 7 bases identical to TRBD2. The CDR3 loop spans 17 amino acids. From germline, CDR1 is LNHNV and CDR2 YYDKDF (reference sequence). After removal of 3 bases from V and 6 bases from J, the junction contained 14 bases not matched to a gene. CDR3 in DNA: TGTGCCACCAGCAGGCTTACCCACGGGGGGTCGGGCAATGAGCAGTTCTTC. Protein sequence: CATSRLTHGGSGNEQFF.

The rearrangement joins TRBV6-4 to TRBJ2-2, with 9 bases lining up with TRBD2. This CDR3 has 14 residues. The J segment lost 6 bases and the V segment lost 5 bases, leaving 4 bases of the junction unmatched. The V gene's germline CDR1 is MRHNA and CDR2 SNTAGT. The CDR3 bases are TGTGCCAGCAGTTTAGCGGGAGAGGCCGGGGAGCTGTTTTTT. Translating gives CASSLAGEAGELFF.

V and J are TRBV6-5 and TRBJ1-5; D is unresolved. The CDR3 extends over 13 amino acids. The germline V and J ends were trimmed by 8 bases and 6 bases, with 14 bases remaining between them. CDR1 is MNHEY and CDR2 is SVGAGI in the germline V gene. The DNA of the CDR3 is TGTGCCAGCCAGGATGGGGTGGCTCAGCCCCAGCATTTT. Its translation is CASQDGVAQPQHF.

V is TRBV6-5 and J is TRBJ2-7, with a weak D call TRBD1 (6 bases). Germline V gene sequence: CDR1 MNHEY, CDR2 SVGAGI. V was clipped by 10 bases and J by 2 bases, with 18 bases between them. The CDR3 extends over 14 amino acids. The CDR3: CATRQAQGAYEQYF. CDR3 DNA: TGTGCCACCAGACAGGCCCAGGGAGCCTACGAGCAGTACTTC.

J is TRBJ2-4 and V is TRBV10-3, with D possibly being TRBD2 (7 bases). Germline V gives CDR1 ENHRY, CDR2 SYGVKD. Trimming left V 4 bases short and J 8 bases short, with 21 bases between. This CDR3 region has 16 residues. The CDR3 DNA follows: TGTGCCATCAGTGCCAACGAGGGGGGGCGTAGTGACATTCAGTACTTC. This encodes CAISANEGGRSDIQYF.